This TCR beta chain was sequenced for a study of control samples from healthy donors and cancer patients. Using immunoSEQ multiplex PCR, the repertoire was profiled, and TCRdb retains in-frame clones only, with some absent. The sample records 140,000 or so clones, under 90% being singletons. Germline CDR1 SEHNR, CDR2 FQNEAQ (reference sequence). V lost 1 base and J 7 bases, leaving 13 bases between the germline ends. The CDR3 totals 14 residues. The material sequenced was blood. The sequence derives from a man aged 25-45 years in good health. V is TRBV7-9 and J is TRBJ2-5, with D perhaps matching TRBD2 (5 bases). As DNA, the CDR3 is TGTGCCAGCAGCTTAGAAGCGGACTCAGGGACCCAGTACTTC. This encodes CASSLEADSGTQYF.